This TCR beta chain was recovered during a study of early T cells in non-severe SARS-CoV-2 infection. Whole-study context: Sequencing of unsorted whole blood was done on bulk RNA, leaving chains unpaired.

TCRdb redid the calling of the 5' RACE reads with MiXCR, one entry per CDR3 protein. The sample records under 45,000 distinct CDR3 sequences, approximately 6.6% being singletons. CDR1 is MNHEY and CDR2 is SMNVEV in the germline V gene (reference sequence). Between the trimmed V and J ends, which lost 7 bases and 0 bases, there was a span of 13 bases. CDR3 length: 14 amino acids. This sequence was found in an adult who was a healthcare worker with PCR-confirmed SARS-CoV-2 infection or an uninfected control (not recorded which). The V and J genes are TRBV27 and TRBJ2-7, with D unclear. The sample here was whole blood, taken at baseline. The CDR3 sequence: CASKLNRYSYEQYF. The DNA for the CDR3 is TGTGCCAGCAAATTGAACCGCTACTCCTACGAGCAGTACTTC.